This T cell receptor (beta chain) was sequenced during a study of blood T cell repertoires in COVID-19. Study summary: T cells, B-cell-depleted T cells, or PBMCs supplied cDNA or gDNA.

Participant-reported clinical history was the basis for cohort assignment. Using immunoSEQ multiplex PCR, the repertoire was profiled, and TCRdb retains in-frame clones only, with some absent. The sample holds about 270,000 clones, roughly 91% seen once. CDR3 length equals 14 residues. The germline gives CDR1 MGHDK, CDR2 SYGVNS. Trimming left V 2 bases short and J 5 bases short, with 12 bases between. The J gene is TRBJ1-2, the V gene TRBV25-1; unclear D gene. The sequence was obtained from a woman aged 40-49 years with acute COVID-19. The sample was PBMCs or T cells enriched from blood (not recorded which). In DNA, the CDR3 is TGTGCCAGCAGTGAAAGGTCTGGGAGGTATGGCTACACCTTC. It specifies CASSERSGRYGYTF.